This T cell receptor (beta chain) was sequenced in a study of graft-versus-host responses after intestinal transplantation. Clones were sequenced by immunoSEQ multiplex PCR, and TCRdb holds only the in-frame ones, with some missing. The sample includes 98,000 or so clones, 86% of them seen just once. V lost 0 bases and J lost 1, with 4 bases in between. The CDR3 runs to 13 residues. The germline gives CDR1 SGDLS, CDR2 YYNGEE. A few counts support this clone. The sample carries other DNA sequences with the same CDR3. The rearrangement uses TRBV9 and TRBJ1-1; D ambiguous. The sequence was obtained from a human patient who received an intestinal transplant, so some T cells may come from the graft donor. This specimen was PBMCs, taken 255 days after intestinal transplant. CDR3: CASSVDRNTEAFF. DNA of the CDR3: TGTGCCAGCAGCGTAGACAGGAACACTGAAGCTTTCTTT.